This T cell receptor beta chain stems from a study of OX40 agonist ivuxolimab in advanced cancers. Study details: Two cutaneous melanoma patients and one hepatocellular carcinoma patient, three in all, had partial responses. Study-wide results and caveats: People who partly responded at 0.1-3.0 mg/kg had some of the least clonal expansion seen.

Germline V lookup: CDR1 PRHDT, CDR2 FYEKMQ (reference sequence). This CDR3 spans 15 amino acids. V gave up 5 bases and J gave up 2 bases, with 13 bases separating them. On this clone itself: Its antigen is unidentified.

Measured with immunoSEQ multiplex PCR; TCRdb has only the in-frame clones, and not every one. This sample has 25,000 to 30,000 clones, with around 87% found just once. This clonotype was sampled from an adult with an advanced solid tumor such as melanoma, head and neck, liver or kidney cancer. Sequences were derived from CD4+ or CD8+ T cells sorted from blood, sampled in a trial of the OX40 agonist ivuxolimab. This chain connects TRBV13 to TRBJ2-1; no clear D. The CDR3 loop is CASSKTGPPYNEQFF. The CDR3 bases are TGTGCCAGCAGCAAAACCGGGCCCCCCTACAATGAGCAGTTCTTC.